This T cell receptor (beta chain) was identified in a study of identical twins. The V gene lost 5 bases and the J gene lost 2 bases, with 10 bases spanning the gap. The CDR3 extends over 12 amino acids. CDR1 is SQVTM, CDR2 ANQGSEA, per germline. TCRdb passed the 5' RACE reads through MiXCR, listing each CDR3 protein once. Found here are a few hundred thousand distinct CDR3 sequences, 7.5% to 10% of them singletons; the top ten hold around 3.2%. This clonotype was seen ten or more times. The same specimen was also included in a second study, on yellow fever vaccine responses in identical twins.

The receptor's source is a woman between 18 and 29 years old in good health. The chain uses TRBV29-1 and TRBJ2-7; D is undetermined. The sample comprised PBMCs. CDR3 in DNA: TGCAGCGTTCGGAGTACGGCCTACGAGCAGTACTTC. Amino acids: CSVRSTAYEQYF.